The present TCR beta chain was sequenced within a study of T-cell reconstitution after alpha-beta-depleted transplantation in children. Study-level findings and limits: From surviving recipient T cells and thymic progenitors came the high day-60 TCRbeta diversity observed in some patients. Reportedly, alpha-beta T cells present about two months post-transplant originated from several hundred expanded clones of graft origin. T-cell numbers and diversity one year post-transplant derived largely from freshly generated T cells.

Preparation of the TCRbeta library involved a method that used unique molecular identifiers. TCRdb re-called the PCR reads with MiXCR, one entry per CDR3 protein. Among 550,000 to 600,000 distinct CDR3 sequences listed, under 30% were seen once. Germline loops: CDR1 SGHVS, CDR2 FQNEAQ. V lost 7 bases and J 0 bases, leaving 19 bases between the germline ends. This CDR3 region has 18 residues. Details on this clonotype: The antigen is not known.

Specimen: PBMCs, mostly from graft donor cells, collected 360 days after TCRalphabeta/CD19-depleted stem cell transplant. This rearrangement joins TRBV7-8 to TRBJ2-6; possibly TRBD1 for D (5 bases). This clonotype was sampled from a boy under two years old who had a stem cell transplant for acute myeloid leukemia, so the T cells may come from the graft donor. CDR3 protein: CASTLMTVTYSGANVLTF. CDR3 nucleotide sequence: TGTGCCAGCACCCTGATGACAGTAACCTACTCTGGGGCCAACGTCCTGACTTTC.